This TCR beta chain was sequenced for a study of T cell responses to AZD1222 COVID-19 vaccine (dated by TCRdb to 2020 to 2022). In the study overall: AZD1222 recipients whose second dose came at about 4 weeks and those whose second dose came at about 12 weeks were combined into one group, since spike-specific TCR depth and breadth did not differ between the two schedules. TCR sequencing was performed for about 250 trial participants, of whom about 200 were given two doses of AZD1222 and approximately 25 were given two doses of MenACWY control vaccine. Trial participants were enrolled into age subgroups of 18-55, 56-69 and 70-plus years, which contained approximately 150, 28 and 58 TCR-sequenced participants, respectively. Results the study describes overall, beyond this receptor: A significant rise in spike-specific TCR breadth and depth was observed after two AZD1222 doses relative to day 0 and relative to MenACWY recipients. In the small 56-69-year group, the increase in depth fell short of significance, most likely because of low power. Because no samples from the day 14 peak response were available, repertoires could be characterized only after the peak T cell response. The vaccine-associated CD4 TCRs covered the entire spike protein, and the dominant responses fell in regions 160-218 and 743-854. Conclusions about previously exposed vaccinees are limited, since just five or six AZD1222 recipients were seropositive for SARS-CoV-2 at baseline. Nearly half of unique spike-specific TCRs reportedly recognized epitopes outside regions mutated in the B.1.351 and B.1.1.7 variants. Participants were mostly white British and included more females than males, and it was suggested by the authors that clonal diversity may have been underestimated.

On this clone: Its binding antigen is unknown. No qualities accompany the bases; no much larger clone lies one base away.

From cysteine to phenylalanine, the CDR3 is 11 amino acids long. The entry retains the CDR3 DNA only, 33 bases that are in frame from base 1. Trimming takes 6 bases from V and 2 bases from J, and the germline ends sit 4 bases apart. CDR1 and CDR2 (MDHEN, SYDVKM) derive from the germline V gene. The sample's time point label, in plain terms: baseline before first vaccination. Vaccinee samples were obtained from the UK trials COV001 and COV002, which included a single-blind randomized controlled phase 2/3 trial of AZD1222 (ChAdOx1 nCoV-19) in healthy adults. For TCRbeta chain sequencing, PBMC samples from trial participants were taken at day 0 and at day 28 after the second dose. The CDR3 regions of human TCRbeta chains were subjected to immunosequencing. Turning to the authors' computational methods: TCRs in the repertoires were matched against a reference library of SARS-CoV-2-specific TCRs that had been generated with the MIRA antigen-specificity platform. Breadth was defined as the fraction of unique TCRs that were SARS-CoV-2-associated. Depth was defined as the fraction of total T cells that were SARS-CoV-2-associated. Using the MIRA data, each spike-specific TCR was assigned both to the spike region to which the TCR was reactive and to a CD4 or CD8 class. Log10-transformed breadth and depth values were compared by one-way ANOVA with Sidak's multiple comparisons tests. TCRdb's version of the immuneACCESS table is confined to in-frame rearrangements and falls short of the full clone set. An unresolved V gene accounts for under half of the shortfall where checked; the remainder is of unknown origin. The V and J calls and clone size are taken from that table; D and trimming were inferred from the DNA. The sample includes approximately 65,000 clones, with 88% observed a single time. Roughly 7.4% of the sample is taken by the ten largest.

Rearrangement joined TRBV28 to TRBJ1-1, with the D gene not clear enough to name. The sequence derives from an adult in good health. Sequenced material: peripheral blood, taken on day 0 of AZD1222 vaccination. The CDR3 protein sequence reads: CASRSNTEAFF. The sequenced DNA: TGTGCCAGCAGAAGTAACACTGAAGCTTTCTTT.